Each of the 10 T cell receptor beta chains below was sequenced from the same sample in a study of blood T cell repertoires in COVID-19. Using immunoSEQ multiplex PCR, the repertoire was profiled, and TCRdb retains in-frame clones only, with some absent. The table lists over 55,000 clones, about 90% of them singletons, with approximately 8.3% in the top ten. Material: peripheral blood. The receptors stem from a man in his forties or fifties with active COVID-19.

The CDR3 loop is CASSPTGEYGYTF. In nucleotides, the CDR3 is TGTGCCAGCAGTCCGACAGGGGAATATGGCTACACCTTC. The V gene is TRBV12-3 or TRBV12-4, the J gene TRBJ1-2; TRBD1 aligns across 8 bases. This CDR3 comprises 13 residues. V lost 5 bases and J lost 5; bases outside the gene matches: 4.

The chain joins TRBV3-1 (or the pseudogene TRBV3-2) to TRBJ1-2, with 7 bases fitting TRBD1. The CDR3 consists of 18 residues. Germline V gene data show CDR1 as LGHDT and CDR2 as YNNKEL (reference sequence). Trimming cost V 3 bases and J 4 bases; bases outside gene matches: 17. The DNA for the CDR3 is TGTGCCAGCAGCCAGGAGGCACTTCACAGGGGACAATCCTATGGCTACACCTTC. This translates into CASSQEALHRGQSYGYTF.

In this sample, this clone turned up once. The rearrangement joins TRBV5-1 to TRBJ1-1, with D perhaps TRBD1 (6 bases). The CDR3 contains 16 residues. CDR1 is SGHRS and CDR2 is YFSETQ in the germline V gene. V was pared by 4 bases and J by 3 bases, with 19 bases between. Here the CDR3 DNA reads TGCGCCAGCAGCAGACTAGCAGGGGCCCAACACACTGAAGCTTTCTTT. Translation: CASSRLAGAQHTEAFF.

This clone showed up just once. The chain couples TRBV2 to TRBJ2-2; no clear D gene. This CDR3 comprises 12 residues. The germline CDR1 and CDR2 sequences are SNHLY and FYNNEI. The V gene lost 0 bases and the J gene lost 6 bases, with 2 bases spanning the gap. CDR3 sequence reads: CASSEASGELFF. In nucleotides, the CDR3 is TGTGCCAGCAGTGAAGCCTCCGGGGAGCTGTTTTTT.

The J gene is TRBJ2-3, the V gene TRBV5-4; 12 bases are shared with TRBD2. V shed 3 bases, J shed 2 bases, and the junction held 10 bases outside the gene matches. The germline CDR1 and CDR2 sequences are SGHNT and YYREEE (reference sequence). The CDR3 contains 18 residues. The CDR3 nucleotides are TGTGCCAGCAGCTCGTTGACTAGCGGGGGAGCCTACACAGATACGCAGTATTTT. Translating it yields CASSSLTSGGAYTDTQYF.

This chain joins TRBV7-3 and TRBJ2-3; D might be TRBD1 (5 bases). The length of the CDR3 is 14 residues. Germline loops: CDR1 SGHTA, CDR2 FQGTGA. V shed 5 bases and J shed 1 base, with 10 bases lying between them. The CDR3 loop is CASSLRAGTDTQYF. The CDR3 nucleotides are TGTGCCAGCAGCCTCAGGGCTGGCACAGATACGCAGTATTTT.

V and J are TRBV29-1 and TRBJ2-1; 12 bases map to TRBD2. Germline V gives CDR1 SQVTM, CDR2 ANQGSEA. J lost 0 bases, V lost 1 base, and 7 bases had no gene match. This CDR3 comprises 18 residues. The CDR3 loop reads CSVEGTSGVLSSYNEQFF. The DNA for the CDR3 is TGCAGCGTTGAAGGGACTAGCGGGGTGCTATCCTCCTACAATGAGCAGTTCTTC.

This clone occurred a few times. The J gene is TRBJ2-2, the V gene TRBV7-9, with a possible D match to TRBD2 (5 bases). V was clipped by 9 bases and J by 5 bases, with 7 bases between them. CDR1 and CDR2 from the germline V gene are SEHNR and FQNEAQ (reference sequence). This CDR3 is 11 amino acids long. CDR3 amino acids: CASEGTGELFF. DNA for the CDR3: TGTGCCAGTGAGGGTACCGGGGAGCTGTTTTTT.

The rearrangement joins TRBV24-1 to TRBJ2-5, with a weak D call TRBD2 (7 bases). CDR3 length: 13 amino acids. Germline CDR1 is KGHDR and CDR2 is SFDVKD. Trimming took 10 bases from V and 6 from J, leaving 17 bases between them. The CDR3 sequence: CATAKGGSKTQYF. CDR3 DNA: TGTGCCACAGCCAAGGGGGGGAGTAAGACCCAGTACTTC.

CDR3 region: CASSLGQGAYEQYF. CDR3 nucleotide sequence: TGCGCCAGCAGCTTGGGACAGGGTGCATACGAGCAGTACTTC. The J gene is TRBJ2-7, the V gene TRBV5-1; 7 bases agree with TRBD1. The CDR3 is made up of 14 amino acids. J was trimmed by 4 bases and V by 0 bases; bases with no gene match: 4. Germline CDR1 and CDR2: SGHRS and YFSETQ.